Here is one T cell receptor beta chain with its context. In the authors' methods: Amplification from reference gene primers served as the basis for estimated nucleated cell counts. Method: immunoSEQ multiplex PCR; TCRdb's copy keeps in-frame clones and lacks some. V, J and clone size were drawn from that table, and D and trimming were deduced from the DNA. This table holds around 46,000 clones, around 86% found once. This sample is part of a study of blood T cell repertoires in COVID-19. Turning to the study itself: The United States, Italy and Spain provided the acute and convalescent COVID-19 samples. T cells, B-cell-depleted T cells, or PBMCs provided the cDNA or gDNA that served as material.

The CDR3 is made up of 15 amino acids. J was trimmed by 6 bases and V by 7 bases; bases with no gene match: 10. Germline CDR1 and CDR2: MNHNY and SVGAGI (reference sequence). Sequencing used peripheral blood. The TCR sequence derives from a human donor in a cohort sampled during active COVID-19. The chain links TRBV6-6 to TRBJ1-2; 11 positions match TRBD1. CDR3 sequence reads: CASIPNSGQGDGYTF. In DNA, the CDR3 is TGTGCCAGCATTCCTAACTCGGGACAGGGGGATGGCTACACCTTC.